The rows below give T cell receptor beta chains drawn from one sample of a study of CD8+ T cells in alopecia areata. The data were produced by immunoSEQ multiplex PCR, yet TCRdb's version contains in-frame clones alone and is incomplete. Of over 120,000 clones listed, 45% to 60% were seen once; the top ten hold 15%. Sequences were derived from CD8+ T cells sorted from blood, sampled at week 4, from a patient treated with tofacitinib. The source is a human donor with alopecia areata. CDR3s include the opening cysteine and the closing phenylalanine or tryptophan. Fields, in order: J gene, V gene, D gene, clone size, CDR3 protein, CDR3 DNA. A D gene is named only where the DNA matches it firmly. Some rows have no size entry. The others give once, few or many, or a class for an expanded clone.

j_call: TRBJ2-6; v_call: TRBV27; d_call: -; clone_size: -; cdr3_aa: CASSLIRDFSGANVLTF; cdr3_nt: TGTGCCAGCAGTTTGATCCGGGATTTCTCTGGGGCCAACGTCCTGACTTTC
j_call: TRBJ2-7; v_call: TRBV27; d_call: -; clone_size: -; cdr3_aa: CASSSSGHRYEQYF; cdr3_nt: TGTGCCAGCAGTTCCTCGGGACACCGCTACGAGCAGTACTTC
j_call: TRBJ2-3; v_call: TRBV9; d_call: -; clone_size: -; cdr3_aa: CASSVAGASTDTQYF; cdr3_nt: TGTGCCAGCAGCGTAGCGGGAGCTAGCACAGATACGCAGTATTTT
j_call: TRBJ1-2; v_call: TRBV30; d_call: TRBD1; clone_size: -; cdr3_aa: CAWRDRDRGTYGYTF; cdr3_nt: TGTGCCTGGAGGGACCGGGACAGGGGAACCTATGGCTACACCTTC
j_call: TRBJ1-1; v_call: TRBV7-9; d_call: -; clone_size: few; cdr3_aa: CASSLRPAEAFF; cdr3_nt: TGTGCCAGCAGCTTACGCCCCGCTGAAGCTTTCTTT
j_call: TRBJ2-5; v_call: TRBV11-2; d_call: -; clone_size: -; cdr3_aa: CASSVAEGRDQETQYF; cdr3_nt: TGTGCCAGCAGCGTGGCGGAAGGGCGCGACCAAGAGACCCAGTACTTC
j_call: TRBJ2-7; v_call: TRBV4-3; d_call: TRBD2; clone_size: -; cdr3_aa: CASSQASGGADEQYF; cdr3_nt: TGCGCCAGCAGCCAAGCTAGCGGGGGGGCGGACGAGCAGTACTTC
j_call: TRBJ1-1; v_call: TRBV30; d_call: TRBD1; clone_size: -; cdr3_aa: CAWSPDRGTEAFF; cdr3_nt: TGTGCCTGGAGCCCTGACAGGGGCACTGAAGCTTTCTTT
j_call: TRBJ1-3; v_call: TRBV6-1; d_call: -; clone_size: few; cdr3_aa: CASGTYRGKGNTIYF; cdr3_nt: TGTGCCAGCGGGACCTACCGGGGGAAGGGAAACACCATATATTTT
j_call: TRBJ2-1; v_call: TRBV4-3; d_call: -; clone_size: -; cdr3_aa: CASSQALGLGDNEQFF; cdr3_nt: TGCGCCAGCAGCCAGGCCTTGGGGCTGGGGGACAATGAGCAGTTCTTC
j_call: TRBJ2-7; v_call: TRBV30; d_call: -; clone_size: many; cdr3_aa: CAWSAGTYYEQYF; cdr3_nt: TGTGCCTGGAGTGCCGGGACATACTACGAGCAGTACTTC
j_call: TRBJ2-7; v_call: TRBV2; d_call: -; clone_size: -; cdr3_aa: CASTGGSHEQYF; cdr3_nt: TGTGCCAGCACTGGGGGAAGCCACGAGCAGTACTTC
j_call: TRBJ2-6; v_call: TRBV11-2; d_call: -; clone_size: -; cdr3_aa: CASSLVARSSGANVLTF; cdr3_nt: TGTGCCAGCAGCTTAGTCGCCAGATCCTCTGGGGCCAACGTCCTGACTTTC
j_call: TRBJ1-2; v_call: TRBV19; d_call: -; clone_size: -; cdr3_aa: CASNIGSRGYTF; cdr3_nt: TGTGCCAGTAACATCGGTTCTCGTGGCTACACCTTC
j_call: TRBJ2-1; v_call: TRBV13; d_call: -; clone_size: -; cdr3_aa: CASSLDTENSYNEQFF; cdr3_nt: TGTGCCAGCAGCTTAGACACAGAGAACTCCTACAATGAGCAGTTCTTC
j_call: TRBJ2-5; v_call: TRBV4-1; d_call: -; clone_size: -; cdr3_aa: CASSPTAYQETQYF; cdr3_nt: TGCGCCAGCAGCCCTACAGCGTACCAAGAGACCCAGTACTTC
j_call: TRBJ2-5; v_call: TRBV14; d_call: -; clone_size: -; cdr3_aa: CASSPWGQETQYF; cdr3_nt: TGTGCCAGCAGCCCCTGGGGCCAAGAGACCCAGTACTTC